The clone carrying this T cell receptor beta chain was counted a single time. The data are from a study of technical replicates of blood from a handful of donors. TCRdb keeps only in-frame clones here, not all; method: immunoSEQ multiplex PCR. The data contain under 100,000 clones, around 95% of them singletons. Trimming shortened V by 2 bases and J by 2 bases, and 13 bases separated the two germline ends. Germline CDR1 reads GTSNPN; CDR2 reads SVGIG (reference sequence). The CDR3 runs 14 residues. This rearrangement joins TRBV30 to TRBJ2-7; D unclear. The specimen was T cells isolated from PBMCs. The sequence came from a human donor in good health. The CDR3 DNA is TGTGCCTGGAGTACATGTCCCGAGGCCTACGAGCAGTACTTC. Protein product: CAWSTCPEAYEQYF.